The 25 T cell receptor beta chains given below trace back to one sample, sequenced in a study of T-cell memory formation after mild COVID-19. TCRdb reprocessed the 5' RACE reads via MiXCR and lists one record per CDR3 protein. The data show about 200,000 distinct CDR3 sequences, 9.5% seen once. The specimen sequenced was PBMCs or a T cell subset sorted from them (not recorded which). The receptors shown here come from a man aged 18 to 35 who had mild COVID-19 (a few samples of this study predate the infection). Cell type and time point are not known.

This clonotype was observed a handful of times. The chain joins TRBV20-1 to TRBJ2-3; 8 nucleotides align to TRBD1. CDR3 length: 18 amino acids. V trimming: 3 bases; J trimming: 3 bases; junction bases outside the gene matches: 17. Looked up from germline, CDR1 is DFQATT and CDR2 is SNEGSKA (reference sequence). CDR3 protein: CSASNRADWTGLTDTQYF. The CDR3 nucleotides are TGCAGTGCTAGTAACCGGGCGGATTGGACAGGGTTAACAGATACGCAGTATTTT.

This clonotype was counted only a few times. The V and J genes are TRBV5-6 and TRBJ2-3; D may be TRBD1 (6 bases). The V gene's germline CDR1 is SGHDT and CDR2 YYEEEE. The length of the CDR3 is 15 residues. The V end lost 2 bases, the J end lost 2 bases, and 12 bases lay between the germline ends. This CDR3 reads CASSLPQGLTDTQYF. CDR3 nucleotide sequence: TGTGCCAGCAGCTTACCGCAGGGGCTCACAGATACGCAGTATTTT. The whole variable domain, filled in from reference TRBV5-6 and TRBJ2-3, reads DAGVTQSPTHLIKTRGQQVTLRCSPKSGHDTVSWYQQALGQGPQFIFQYYEEEERQRGNFPDRFSGHQFPNYSSELNVNALLLGDSALYLCASSLPQGLTDTQYFGPGTRLTVL.

This clonotype was seen ten or more times. The chain has TRBV5-1 and TRBJ1-2; D may be TRBD1 (5 bases). This CDR3 is 13 amino acids long. V lost 4 bases and J lost 4, with 11 bases in between. Germline CDR1 reads SGHRS; CDR2 reads YFSETQ. The DNA for the CDR3 is TGCGCCAGCAGCACAGACAGTTCCTATGGCTACACCTTC. Protein: CASSTDSSYGYTF.

This clonotype was counted a single time. The chain uses TRBV6-1 and TRBJ1-1; D may be TRBD1 (6 bases). V lost 6 bases to trimming and J lost 1 base, with 12 bases between them. This CDR3 region has 14 residues. CDR1 MNHNS and CDR2 SASEGT come from the germline V gene. The CDR3 coding sequence is TGTGCCAGCAGCGAAATGACAGGGAACACTGAAGCTTTCTTT. Its protein product is CASSEMTGNTEAFF.

This clonotype was found many times. This chain connects TRBV25-1 to TRBJ2-2; tentatively, D is TRBD1 or TRBD2 (5 bases each). Trimming took off 6 bases at V and 3 bases at J, with 5 bases between the two ends. Germline V gene data show CDR1 as MGHDK and CDR2 as SYGVNS. CDR3 length: 12 amino acids. The CDR3 nucleotides are TGTGCCAGCAGGGGGGACACCGGGGAGCTGTTTTTT. It translates to CASRGDTGELFF.

This clonotype was observed a handful of times. CDR3 sequence (DNA): TGTGCCGCCGAGAGCTCCTATAATTCACCCCTCCACTTT. It specifies CAAESSYNSPLHF. This sequence joins TRBV10-3 and TRBJ1-6; D unresolved. The CDR3 is made up of 13 amino acids. V was shortened by 11 bases and J by 0 bases, with 8 bases between the two germline ends. CDR1 is ENHRY and CDR2 is SYGVKD in the germline V gene.

The V call is TRBV13, the J call TRBJ2-6; D gene unclear. Germline V CDR1 and CDR2: PRHDT, FYEKMQ (reference sequence). The germline V and J ends were trimmed by 5 bases and 1 base, with 6 bases remaining between them. There are 14 residues in the CDR3. CDR3 sequence: CASSKNSGANVLTF. CDR3 sequence (DNA): TGTGCCAGCAGCAAAAATTCTGGGGCCAACGTCCTGACTTTC. The entire variable domain, with the rest obtained from reference TRBV13 and TRBJ2-6, is as follows: AAGVIQSPRHLIKEKRETATLKCYPIPRHDTVYWYQQGPGQDPQFLISFYEKMQSDKGSIPDRFSAQQFSDYHSELNMSSLELGDSALYFCASSKNSGANVLTFGAGSRLTVL.

The table lists this clonotype with a few counts. The chain links TRBV7-9 to TRBJ1-1; D remains ambiguous. CDR3 length: 14 residues. V was cut by 7 bases and J by 4 bases, with 16 bases left in between. Germline V gene sequence: CDR1 SEHNR, CDR2 FQNEAQ (reference sequence). In DNA form, the CDR3 reads TGTGCCAGCACCGAAGATAGTGGTCGCACTGAAGCTTTCTTT. This codes for CASTEDSGRTEAFF.

This clonotype was detected only a few times. The V and J genes are TRBV5-1 and TRBJ2-1, with 11 bases fitting TRBD2. V lost 4 bases to trimming and J lost 2 bases; unmatched junction nucleotides: 5. CDR3 length: 16 residues. Germline lookup yields CDR1 SGHRS and CDR2 YFSETQ. DNA for the CDR3: TGCGCCAGCAGCGCCTTTAGCGGGGGGGCCTACAATGAGCAGTTCTTC. Translating gives CASSAFSGGAYNEQFF. Variable domain in full (rest from reference TRBV5-1 and TRBJ2-1): KAGVTQTPRYLIKTRGQQVTLSCSPISGHRSVSWYQQTPGQGLQFLFEYFSETQRNKGNFPGRFSGRQFSNSRSEMNVSTLELGDSALYLCASSAFSGGAYNEQFFGPGTRLTVL.

The table lists this clonotype with many counts. J is TRBJ1-1 and V is TRBV12-3 or TRBV12-4; D unresolved. This CDR3 has 11 amino acids. Trimming took 6 bases from V and 2 from J, leaving 4 bases between them. In DNA, the CDR3 is TGTGCCAGCAGACAAAACACTGAAGCTTTCTTT. It yields the protein CASRQNTEAFF.

This sequence joins TRBV18 and TRBJ1-2; 9 bases line up with TRBD1. Germline CDR1 KGHSH, CDR2 LQKENI. The CDR3 is 17 amino acids. J lost 4 bases, V lost 6 bases, and 15 bases had no gene match. The CDR3 nucleotides read TGTGCCAGCTCCCCCACAGCTCACTTGGGACAGGGCTATGGCTACACCTTC. It encodes CASSPTAHLGQGYGYTF.

There are a few counts of this clonotype. The chain is built from TRBV9 and TRBJ2-7; 7 nucleotides agree with TRBD1. The junction had 4 bases not matched to a gene; V was cut back by 1 base and J by 6 bases. Germline V gives CDR1 SGDLS, CDR2 YYNGEE. There are 13 residues in the CDR3. The DNA of the CDR3 is TGTGCCAGCAGCGTAAGTTGGACAGGCGAGCAGTACGTC. It is translated as CASSVSWTGEQYV.

The sample holds a few counts of this clonotype. This chain links TRBV7-2 with TRBJ2-7; 9 bases match TRBD1. The CDR3 length is 19 residues. The germline gives CDR1 SGHTA, CDR2 FQGNSA. Trimming took 2 bases from V and 3 from J; bases not matched to a gene: 17. The chain's CDR3 is CASSLSVVTGTGRSYEQYV. In nucleotides, the CDR3 is TGTGCCAGCAGCTTATCGGTTGTAACCGGGACAGGGAGGAGCTACGAGCAGTACGTC.

The chain couples TRBV5-1 to TRBJ1-2; 10 bases agree with TRBD1. V was clipped by 3 bases and J by 9 bases; unmatched bases: 8. The CDR3 is 14 residues long. Germline-derived CDR1 and CDR2 are SGHRS and YFSETQ. CDR3 amino acids: CASSSGQGLIRYTF. The CDR3 nucleotides read TGCGCCAGCAGCTCGGGACAGGGGCTTATACGCTACACCTTC.

CDR3 in amino acids: CATRDQGSSLFVGNTIYF. CDR3 coding DNA: TGTGCCACCCGAGACCAGGGTTCTTCGCTGTTCGTTGGAAACACCATATATTTT. V usage is TRBV6-6 and J usage is TRBJ1-3; TRBD1 might be the D (5 bases). Germline V gene data show CDR1 as MNHNY and CDR2 as SVGAGI (reference sequence). The ends were cut back, 10 bases at V and 3 bases at J, with 28 bases in the middle. CDR3 size: 18 residues.

The rearrangement joins TRBV5-1 to TRBJ2-3; 8 bases map to TRBD1. The length of the CDR3 is 14 residues. Germline assignment: CDR1 SGHRS and CDR2 YFSETQ. V lost 3 bases to trimming and J lost 4 bases; unmatched junction nucleotides: 4. The CDR3 spells CASSSTGDADTQYF. The CDR3 nucleotides read TGCGCCAGCAGCTCGACAGGGGATGCAGATACGCAGTATTTT.

This clonotype was found many times. In DNA, the CDR3 is TGTGCCAGCAGCAGAATAGCCGGGACACGGGGTTCCAATGAGCAGTTCTTC. It yields the protein CASSRIAGTRGSNEQFF. The chain employs TRBV11-2 and TRBJ2-1, with D possibly matching TRBD1 (6 bases). The V gene's germline CDR1 is SGHAT and CDR2 FQNNGV. With 5 bases removed from V and 6 bases from J, the gap between germline ends came to 23 bases. The CDR3 consists of 17 residues. Together with reference TRBV11-2 and TRBJ2-1, the CDR3 gives the full variable domain: EAGVAQSPRYKIIEKRQSVAFWCNPISGHATLYWYQQILGQGPKLLIQFQNNGVVDDSQLPKDRFSAERLKGVDSTLKIQPAKLEDSAVYLCASSRIAGTRGSNEQFFGPGTRLTVL.

This clonotype was picked up a small number of times. CDR3 in DNA: TGCGCCAGCAGCCAAGAGTCAGCCCCTAGCACAGATACGCAGTATTTT. This sequence encodes CASSQESAPSTDTQYF. V is TRBV4-1 and J is TRBJ2-3, with D unclear. The V end was cut by 0 bases, the J end by 0 bases, with 10 bases between. The CDR3 loop spans 16 amino acids. Germline CDR1 MGHRA, CDR2 YSYEKL.

The sample holds a few counts of this clonotype. The chain joins TRBV21-1 to TRBJ2-2. TRBV21-1 is reported as a pseudogene. This CDR3 has 16 amino acids. The CDR3 DNA follows: TGTGCCAGCAGCAAACCGGAGACAGCGAACACCGGGGAGCTGTTTTTT. Translating it yields CASSKPETANTGELFF.

This clonotype was found a few times. This rearrangement joins TRBV6-5 to TRBJ1-4; perhaps TRBD1 as D (6 bases). The ends were cut back, 5 bases at V and 7 bases at J, with 17 bases in the middle. In germline, CDR1 is MNHEY, CDR2 SVGAGI. This CDR3 is 15 amino acids long. The CDR3 nucleotides are TGTGCCAGCAGTCCCCAGACCGGGACACCTGAAAAACTGTTTTTT. Protein: CASSPQTGTPEKLFF.

A few counts support this clonotype. The CDR3: CASSFGQGLRTTYEQYF. The CDR3 coding sequence is TGCGCCAGCAGCTTTGGACAGGGCCTCCGAACGACATACGAGCAGTACTTC. The gene calls are TRBV5-1 and TRBJ2-7; 8 bases are a match to TRBD1. After removal of 2 bases from V and 4 bases from J, the junction contained 14 bases not matched to a gene. The germline V gene encodes CDR1 SGHRS and CDR2 YFSETQ. CDR3 length: 17 amino acids.

This clonotype was seen a handful of times. The V gene is TRBV7-6, the J gene TRBJ1-5; unclear D gene. From germline, CDR1 is SGHVS and CDR2 FNYEAQ. The CDR3 extends over 17 amino acids. V was shortened by 5 bases and J by 0 bases, with 17 bases between the two germline ends. CDR3 loop: CASSPRSGPYSNQPQHF. The CDR3 DNA reads TGTGCCAGCAGCCCACGCTCCGGGCCGTATAGCAATCAGCCCCAGCATTTT. The full variable domain, its missing parts supplied by reference TRBV7-6 and TRBJ1-5, is GAGVSQSPRYKVTKRGQDVALRCDPISGHVSLYWYRQALGQGPEFLTYFNYEAQQDKSGLPNDRFSAERPEGSISTLTIQRTEQRDSAMYRCASSPRSGPYSNQPQHFGDGTRLSIL.

In its sample, this clonotype was seen many times. The J gene is TRBJ2-3, the V gene TRBV4-1; D could derive from TRBD1 or TRBD2 (5 bases each). CDR1 and CDR2 (germline): MGHRA, YSYEKL. The CDR3 runs 18 residues. Deletions cut 0 bases from V and 10 bases from J, with 26 bases between. The CDR3 loop is CASSQDGGVGTALGPQYF. The CDR3 DNA is TGCGCCAGCAGCCAAGATGGGGGAGTGGGGACGGCTTTGGGACCGCAGTATTTT.

V usage is TRBV30 and J usage is TRBJ2-7; 7 nucleotides line up with TRBD1. The CDR3 totals 13 residues. J lost 3 bases, V lost 4 bases, and 6 bases had no gene match. Per the germline V gene, CDR1 is GTSNPN and CDR2 is SVGIG (reference sequence). CDR3 DNA sequence: TGTGCCTGGAAGCCGGGACAGAGCTACGAGCAGTACTTC. It encodes CAWKPGQSYEQYF.

The V gene is TRBV6-2 or TRBV6-3, the J gene TRBJ2-2, with D tentatively TRBD2 (5 bases). Looked up from germline, CDR1 is MNHEY and CDR2 is SVGEGT. Trimming left V 11 bases short and J 7 bases short, with 14 bases between. CDR3 length: 12 residues. The CDR3 reads CAGTHAGGELFF. CDR3 in DNA: TGTGCCGGTACACACGCGGGCGGGGAGCTGTTTTTT.